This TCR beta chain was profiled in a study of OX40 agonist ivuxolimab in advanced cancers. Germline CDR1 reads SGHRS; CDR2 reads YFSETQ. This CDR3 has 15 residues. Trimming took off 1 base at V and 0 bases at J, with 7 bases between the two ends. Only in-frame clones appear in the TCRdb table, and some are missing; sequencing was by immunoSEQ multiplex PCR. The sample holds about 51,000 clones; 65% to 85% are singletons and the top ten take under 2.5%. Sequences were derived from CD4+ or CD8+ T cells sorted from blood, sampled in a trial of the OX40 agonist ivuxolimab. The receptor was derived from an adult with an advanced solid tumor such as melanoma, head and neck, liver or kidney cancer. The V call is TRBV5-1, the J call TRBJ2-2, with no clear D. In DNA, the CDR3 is TGCGCCAGCAGCTTGCAGGCGACGAACACCGGGGAGCTGTTTTTT. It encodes CASSLQATNTGELFF.